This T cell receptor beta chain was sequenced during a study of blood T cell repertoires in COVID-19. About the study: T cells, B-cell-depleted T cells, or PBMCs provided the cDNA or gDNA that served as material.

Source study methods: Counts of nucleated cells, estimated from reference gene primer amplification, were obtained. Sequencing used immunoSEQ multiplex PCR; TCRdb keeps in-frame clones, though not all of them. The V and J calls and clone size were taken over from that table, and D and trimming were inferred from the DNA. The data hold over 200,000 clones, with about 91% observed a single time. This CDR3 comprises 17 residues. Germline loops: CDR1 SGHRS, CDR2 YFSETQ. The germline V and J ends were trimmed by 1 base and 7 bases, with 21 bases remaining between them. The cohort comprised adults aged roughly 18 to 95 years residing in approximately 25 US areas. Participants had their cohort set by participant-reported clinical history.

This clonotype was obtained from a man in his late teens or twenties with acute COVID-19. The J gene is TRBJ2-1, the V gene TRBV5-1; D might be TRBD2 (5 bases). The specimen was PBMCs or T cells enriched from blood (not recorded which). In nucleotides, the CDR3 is TGCGCCAGCAGCTTGTGGAGTGAAGCGGTCGTGCGAAATGAGCAGTTCTTC. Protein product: CASSLWSEAVVRNEQFF. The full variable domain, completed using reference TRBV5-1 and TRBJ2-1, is KAGVTQTPRYLIKTRGQQVTLSCSPISGHRSVSWYQQTPGQGLQFLFEYFSETQRNKGNFPGRFSGRQFSNSRSEMNVSTLELGDSALYLCASSLWSEAVVRNEQFFGPGTRLTVL.